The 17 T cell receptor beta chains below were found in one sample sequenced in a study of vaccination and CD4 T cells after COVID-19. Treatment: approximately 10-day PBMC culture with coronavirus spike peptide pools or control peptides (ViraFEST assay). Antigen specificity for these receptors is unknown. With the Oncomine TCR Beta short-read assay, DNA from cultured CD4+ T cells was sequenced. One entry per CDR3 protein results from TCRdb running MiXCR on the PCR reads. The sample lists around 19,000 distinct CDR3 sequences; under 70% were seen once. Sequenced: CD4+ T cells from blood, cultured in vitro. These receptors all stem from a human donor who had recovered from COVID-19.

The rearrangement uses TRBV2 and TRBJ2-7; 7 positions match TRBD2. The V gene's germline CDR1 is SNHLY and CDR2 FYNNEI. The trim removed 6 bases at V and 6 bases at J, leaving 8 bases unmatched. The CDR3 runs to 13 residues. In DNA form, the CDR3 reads TGTGCCAGCAGGGGGGAGGGAGTAATCGAGCAGTACTTC. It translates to CASRGEGVIEQYF.

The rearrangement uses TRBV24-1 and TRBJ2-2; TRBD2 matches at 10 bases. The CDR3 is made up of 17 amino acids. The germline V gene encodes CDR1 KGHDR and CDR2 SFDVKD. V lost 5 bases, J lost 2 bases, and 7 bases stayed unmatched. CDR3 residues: CATSGLRTSGNTGELFF. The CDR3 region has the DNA TGTGCCACCAGTGGCCTACGGACTAGCGGTAACACCGGGGAGCTGTTTTTT.

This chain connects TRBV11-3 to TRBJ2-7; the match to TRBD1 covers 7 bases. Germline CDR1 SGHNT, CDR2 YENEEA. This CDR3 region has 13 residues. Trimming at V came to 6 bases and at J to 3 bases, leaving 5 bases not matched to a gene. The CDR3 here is CASRPTGFYEQYF. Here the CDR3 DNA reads TGTGCCAGCAGGCCGACAGGGTTCTACGAGCAGTACTTC.

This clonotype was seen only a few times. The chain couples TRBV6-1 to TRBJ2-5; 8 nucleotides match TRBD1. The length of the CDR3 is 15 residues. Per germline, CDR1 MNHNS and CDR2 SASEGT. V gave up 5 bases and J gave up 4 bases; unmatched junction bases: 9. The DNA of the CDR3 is TGTGCCAGCAGTCCGGGACAGGTCCCCGGAGAGACCCAGTACTTC. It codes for CASSPGQVPGETQYF.

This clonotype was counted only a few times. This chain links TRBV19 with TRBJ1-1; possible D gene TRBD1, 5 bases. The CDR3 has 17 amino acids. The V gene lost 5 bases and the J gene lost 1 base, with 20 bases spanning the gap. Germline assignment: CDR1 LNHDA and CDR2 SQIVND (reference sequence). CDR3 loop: CASSPSWRGHPNTEAFF. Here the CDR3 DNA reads TGTGCCAGTAGTCCATCCTGGCGAGGACACCCGAACACTGAAGCTTTCTTT.

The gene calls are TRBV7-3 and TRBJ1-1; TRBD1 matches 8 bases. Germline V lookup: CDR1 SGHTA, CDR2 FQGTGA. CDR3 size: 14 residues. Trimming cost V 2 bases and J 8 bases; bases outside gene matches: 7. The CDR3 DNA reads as TGTGCCAGCAGCTTAGGTCAGGGGGCATCAGAAGCTTTCTTT. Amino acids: CASSLGQGASEAFF. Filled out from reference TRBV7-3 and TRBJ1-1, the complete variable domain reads GAGVSQTPSNKVTEKGKYVELRCDPISGHTALYWYRQSLGQGPEFLIYFQGTGAADDSGLPNDRFFAVRPEGSVSTLKIQRTERGDSAVYLCASSLGQGASEAFFGQGTRLTVV.

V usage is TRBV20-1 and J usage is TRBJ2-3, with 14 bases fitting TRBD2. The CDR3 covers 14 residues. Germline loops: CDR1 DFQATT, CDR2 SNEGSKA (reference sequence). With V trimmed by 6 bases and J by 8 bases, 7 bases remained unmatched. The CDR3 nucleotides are TGCAGTGCGCCTCGACTAGCGGGGGGGATTACGCAGTATTTT. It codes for CSAPRLAGGITQYF.

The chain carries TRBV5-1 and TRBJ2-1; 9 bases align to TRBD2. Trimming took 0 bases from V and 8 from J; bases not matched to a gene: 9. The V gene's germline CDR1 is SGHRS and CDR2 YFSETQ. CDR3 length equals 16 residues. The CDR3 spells CASSLAARGGPHEQFF. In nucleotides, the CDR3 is TGCGCCAGCAGCTTGGCCGCGCGGGGGGGCCCCCATGAGCAGTTCTTC.

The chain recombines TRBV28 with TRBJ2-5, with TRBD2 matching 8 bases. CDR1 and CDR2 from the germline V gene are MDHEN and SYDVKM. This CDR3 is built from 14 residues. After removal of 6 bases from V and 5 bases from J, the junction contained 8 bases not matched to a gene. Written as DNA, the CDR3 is TGTGCCAGCAGCCGTAGCGGGGTTGCGGAGACCCAGTACTTC. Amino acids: CASSRSGVAETQYF.

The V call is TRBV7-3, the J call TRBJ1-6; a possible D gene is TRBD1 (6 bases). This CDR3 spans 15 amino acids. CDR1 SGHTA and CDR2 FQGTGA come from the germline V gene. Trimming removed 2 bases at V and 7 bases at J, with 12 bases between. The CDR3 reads CASSLLGTPNSPLHF. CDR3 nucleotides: TGTGCCAGCAGCTTATTGGGGACACCCAATTCACCCCTCCACTTT.

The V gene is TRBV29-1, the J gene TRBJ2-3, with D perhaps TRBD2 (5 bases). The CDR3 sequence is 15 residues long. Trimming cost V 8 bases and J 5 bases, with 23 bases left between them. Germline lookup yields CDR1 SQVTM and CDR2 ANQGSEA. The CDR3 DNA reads TGCAGCACTTACCCCTCGAGAGGGATTGGAGATACGCAGTATTTT. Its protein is CSTYPSRGIGDTQYF.

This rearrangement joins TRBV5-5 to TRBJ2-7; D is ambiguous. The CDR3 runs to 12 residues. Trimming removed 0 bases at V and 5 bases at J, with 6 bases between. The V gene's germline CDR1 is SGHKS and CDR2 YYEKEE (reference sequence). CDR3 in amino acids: CASSLAQDEQYF. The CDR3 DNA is TGTGCCAGCAGCTTGGCTCAGGACGAGCAGTACTTC.

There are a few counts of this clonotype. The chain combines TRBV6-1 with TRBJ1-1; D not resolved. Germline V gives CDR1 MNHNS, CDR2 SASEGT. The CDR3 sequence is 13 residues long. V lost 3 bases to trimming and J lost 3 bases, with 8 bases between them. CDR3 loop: CASSEAFYTEAFF. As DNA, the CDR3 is TGTGCCAGCAGTGAGGCATTTTACACTGAAGCTTTCTTT.

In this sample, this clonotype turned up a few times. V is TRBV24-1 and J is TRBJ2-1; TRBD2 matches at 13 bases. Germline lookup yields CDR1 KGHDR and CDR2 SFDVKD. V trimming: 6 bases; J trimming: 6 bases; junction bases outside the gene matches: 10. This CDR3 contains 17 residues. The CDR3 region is CATSPGGLAGKFNEQFF. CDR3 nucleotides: TGTGCCACCAGTCCCGGGGGACTAGCGGGGAAGTTCAATGAGCAGTTCTTC.

The CDR3 protein is CASSLAGGPYEQFF. DNA for the CDR3: TGTGCCAGCAGCTTGGCGGGGGGGCCCTATGAGCAGTTCTTC. V and J are TRBV7-2 and TRBJ2-1; 9 nucleotides line up with TRBD2. CDR1 is SGHTA and CDR2 is FQGNSA in the germline V gene. The CDR3 loop spans 14 amino acids. Losses at the gene ends were 3 bases for V and 8 bases for J; bases not matched to a gene: 5.

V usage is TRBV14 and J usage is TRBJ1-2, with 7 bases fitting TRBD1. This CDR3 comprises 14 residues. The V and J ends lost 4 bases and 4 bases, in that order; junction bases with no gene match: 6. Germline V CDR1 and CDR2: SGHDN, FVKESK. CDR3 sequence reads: CASSLQGRFYGYTF. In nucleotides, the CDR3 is TGTGCCAGCAGCCTACAGGGGCGCTTCTATGGCTACACCTTC.

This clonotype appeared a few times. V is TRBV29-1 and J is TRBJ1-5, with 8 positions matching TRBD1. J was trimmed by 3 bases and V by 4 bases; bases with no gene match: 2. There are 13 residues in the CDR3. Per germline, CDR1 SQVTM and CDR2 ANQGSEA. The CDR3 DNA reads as TGCAGCGTTGGGCAGGGGGCCAATCAGCCCCAGCATTTT. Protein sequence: CSVGQGANQPQHF.